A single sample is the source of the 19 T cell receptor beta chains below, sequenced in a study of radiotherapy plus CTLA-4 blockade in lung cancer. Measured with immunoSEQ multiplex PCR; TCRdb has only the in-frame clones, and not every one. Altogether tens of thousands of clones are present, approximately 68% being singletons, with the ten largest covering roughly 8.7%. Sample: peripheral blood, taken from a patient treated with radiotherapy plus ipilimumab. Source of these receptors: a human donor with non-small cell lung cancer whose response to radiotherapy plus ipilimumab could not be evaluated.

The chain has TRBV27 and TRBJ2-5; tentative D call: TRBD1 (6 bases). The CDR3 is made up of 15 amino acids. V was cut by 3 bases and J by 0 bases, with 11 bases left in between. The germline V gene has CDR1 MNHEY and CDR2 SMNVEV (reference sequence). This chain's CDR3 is CASSLAGANQETQYF. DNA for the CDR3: TGTGCCAGCAGTTTGGCAGGGGCCAACCAAGAGACCCAGTACTTC.

In nucleotides, the CDR3 is TGTGCCAGCAGCTTATCAGTGAACACTGAAGCTTTCTTT. Its translation is CASSLSVNTEAFF. The genes are TRBV11-2 and TRBJ1-1, with D unresolved. This CDR3 spans 13 amino acids. Trimming took off 2 bases at V and 0 bases at J, with 4 bases between the two ends. From germline, CDR1 is SGHAT and CDR2 FQNNGV.

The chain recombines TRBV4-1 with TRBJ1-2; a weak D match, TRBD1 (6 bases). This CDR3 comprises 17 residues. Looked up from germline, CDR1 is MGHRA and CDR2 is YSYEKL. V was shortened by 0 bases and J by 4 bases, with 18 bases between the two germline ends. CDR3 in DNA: TGCGCCAGCAGCCAAGAAGGGGGGGCTGGGGCCGCCTATGGCTACACCTTC. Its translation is CASSQEGGAGAAYGYTF.

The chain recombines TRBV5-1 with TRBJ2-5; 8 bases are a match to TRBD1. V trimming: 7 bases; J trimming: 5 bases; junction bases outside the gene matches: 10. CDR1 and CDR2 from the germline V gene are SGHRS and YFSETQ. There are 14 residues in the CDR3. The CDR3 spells CASETGERFETQYF. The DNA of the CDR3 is TGCGCCAGCGAGACAGGGGAAAGATTTGAGACCCAGTACTTC.

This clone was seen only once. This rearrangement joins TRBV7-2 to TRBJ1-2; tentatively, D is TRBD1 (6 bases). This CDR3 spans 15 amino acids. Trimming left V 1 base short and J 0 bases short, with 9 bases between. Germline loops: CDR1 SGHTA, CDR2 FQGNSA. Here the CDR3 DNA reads TGTGCCAGCAGCTTAGACAGGGAAGCTAACTATGGCTACACCTTC. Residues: CASSLDREANYGYTF. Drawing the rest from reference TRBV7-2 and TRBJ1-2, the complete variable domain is GAGVSQSPSNKVTEKGKDVELRCDPISGHTALYWYRQSLGQGLEFLIYFQGNSAPDKSGLPSDRFSAERTGGSVSTLTIQRTQQEDSAVYLCASSLDREANYGYTFGSGTRLTVV.

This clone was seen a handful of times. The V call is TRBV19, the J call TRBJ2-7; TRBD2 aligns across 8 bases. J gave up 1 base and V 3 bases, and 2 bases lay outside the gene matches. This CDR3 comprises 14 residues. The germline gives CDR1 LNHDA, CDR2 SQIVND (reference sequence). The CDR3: CASSIREGSYEQYF. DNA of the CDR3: TGTGCCAGTAGTATCCGGGAGGGGTCCTACGAGCAGTACTTC.

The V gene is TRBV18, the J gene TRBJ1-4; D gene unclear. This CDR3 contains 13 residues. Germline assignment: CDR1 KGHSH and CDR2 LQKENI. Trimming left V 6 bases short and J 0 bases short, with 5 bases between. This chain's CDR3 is CASSAATNEKLFF. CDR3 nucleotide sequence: TGTGCCAGCTCCGCGGCAACTAATGAAAAACTGTTTTTT.

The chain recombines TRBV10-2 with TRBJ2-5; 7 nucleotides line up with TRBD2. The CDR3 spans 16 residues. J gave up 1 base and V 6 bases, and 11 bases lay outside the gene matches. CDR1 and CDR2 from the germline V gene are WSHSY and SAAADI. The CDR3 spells CASSEPWPSGQETQYF. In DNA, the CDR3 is TGCGCCAGCAGCGAGCCGTGGCCTAGCGGCCAAGAGACCCAGTACTTC.

DNA of the CDR3: TGTGCCAGCAGCTTAGACAGTGATGGGCGGGGGAACACCGGGGAGCTGTTTTTT. Amino acids: CASSLDSDGRGNTGELFF. This chain links TRBV7-3 with TRBJ2-2; a possible D gene is TRBD2 (6 bases). V lost 2 bases, J lost 1 base, and 17 bases lay in between. This CDR3 has 18 residues. In germline, CDR1 is SGHTA, CDR2 FQGTGA.

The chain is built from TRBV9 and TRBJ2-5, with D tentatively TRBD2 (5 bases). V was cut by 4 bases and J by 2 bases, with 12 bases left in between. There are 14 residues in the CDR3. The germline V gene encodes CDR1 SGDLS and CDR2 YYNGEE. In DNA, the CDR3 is TGTGCCAGCAGCCCCGGACTCTTACAAGAGACCCAGTACTTC. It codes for CASSPGLLQETQYF.

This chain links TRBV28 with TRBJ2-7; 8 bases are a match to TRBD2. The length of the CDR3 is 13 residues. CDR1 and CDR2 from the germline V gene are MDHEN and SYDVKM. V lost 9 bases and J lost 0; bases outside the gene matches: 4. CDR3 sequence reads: CASRTSSSYEQYF. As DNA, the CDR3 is TGTGCCAGTAGGACTAGCAGCTCCTACGAGCAGTACTTC.

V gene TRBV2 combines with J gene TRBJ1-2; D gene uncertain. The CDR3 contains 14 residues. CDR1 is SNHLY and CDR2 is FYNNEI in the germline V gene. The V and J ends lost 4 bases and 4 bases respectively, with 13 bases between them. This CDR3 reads CASSVSRESYGYTF. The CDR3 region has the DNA TGTGCCAGCAGTGTTTCTCGGGAATCCTATGGCTACACCTTC.

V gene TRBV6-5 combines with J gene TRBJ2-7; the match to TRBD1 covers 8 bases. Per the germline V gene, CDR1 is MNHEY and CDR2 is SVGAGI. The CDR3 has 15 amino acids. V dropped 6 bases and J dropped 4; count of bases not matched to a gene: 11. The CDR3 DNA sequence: TGTGCCAGCAGCCCGCCCATCGGACAGGGTTACGAGCAGTACTTC. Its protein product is CASSPPIGQGYEQYF.

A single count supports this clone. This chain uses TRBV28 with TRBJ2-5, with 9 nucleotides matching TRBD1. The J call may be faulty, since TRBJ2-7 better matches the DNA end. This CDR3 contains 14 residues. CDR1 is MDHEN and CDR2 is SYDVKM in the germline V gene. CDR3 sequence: CASRPGQGAYEQYF. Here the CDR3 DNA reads TGTGCCAGCAGACCGGGACAGGGAGCCTACGAGCAGTACTTC.

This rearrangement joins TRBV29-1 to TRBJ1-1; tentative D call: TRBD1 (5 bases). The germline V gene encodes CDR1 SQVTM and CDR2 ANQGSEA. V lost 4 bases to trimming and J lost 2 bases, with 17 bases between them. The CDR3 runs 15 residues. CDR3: CSVGGTTVYNTEAFF. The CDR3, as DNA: TGCAGCGTTGGGGGGACTACCGTATATAACACTGAAGCTTTCTTT.

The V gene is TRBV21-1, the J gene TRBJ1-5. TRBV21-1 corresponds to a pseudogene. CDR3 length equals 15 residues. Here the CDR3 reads CASSRGDYQNQPQHF. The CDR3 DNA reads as TGTGCCAGCAGCAGGGGGGACTACCAAAATCAGCCCCAGCATTTT.

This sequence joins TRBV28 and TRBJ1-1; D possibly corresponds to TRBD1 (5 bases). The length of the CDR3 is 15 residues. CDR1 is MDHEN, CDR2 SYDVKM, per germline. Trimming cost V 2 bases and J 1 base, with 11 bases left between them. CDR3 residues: CASSLTGAENTEAFF. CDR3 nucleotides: TGTGCCAGCAGTTTAACTGGGGCAGAGAACACTGAAGCTTTCTTT. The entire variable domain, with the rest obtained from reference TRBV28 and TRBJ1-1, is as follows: DVKVTQSSRYLVKRTGEKVFLECVQDMDHENMFWYRQDPGLGLRLIYFSYDVKMKEKGDIPEGYSVSREKKERFSLILESASTNQTSMYLCASSLTGAENTEAFFGQGTRLTVV.

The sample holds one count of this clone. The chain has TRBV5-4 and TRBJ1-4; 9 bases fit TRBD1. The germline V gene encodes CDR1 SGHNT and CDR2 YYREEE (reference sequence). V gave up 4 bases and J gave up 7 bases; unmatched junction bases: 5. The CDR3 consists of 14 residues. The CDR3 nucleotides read TGTGCCAGCAGCCCAGACAGGGGGGCTGAAAAACTGTTTTTT. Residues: CASSPDRGAEKLFF.

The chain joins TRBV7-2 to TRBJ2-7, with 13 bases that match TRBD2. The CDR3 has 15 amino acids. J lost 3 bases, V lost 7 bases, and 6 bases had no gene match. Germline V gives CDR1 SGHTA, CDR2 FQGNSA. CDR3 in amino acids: CASTTGLAGFYEQYF. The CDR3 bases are TGTGCCAGCACCACGGGACTAGCGGGGTTCTACGAGCAGTACTTC.